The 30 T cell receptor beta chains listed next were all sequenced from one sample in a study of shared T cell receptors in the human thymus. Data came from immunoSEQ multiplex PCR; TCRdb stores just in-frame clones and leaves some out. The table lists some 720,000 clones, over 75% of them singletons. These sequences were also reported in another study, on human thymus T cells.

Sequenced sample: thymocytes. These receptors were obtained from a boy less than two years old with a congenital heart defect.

CDR3 loop: CASSPRQGSEKLFF. CDR3 nucleotides: TGTGCCAGCAGCCCCAGACAGGGAAGTGAAAAACTGTTTTTT. V gene TRBV5-6 combines with J gene TRBJ1-4; 7 nucleotides agree with TRBD1. The CDR3 contains 14 residues. Germline lookup yields CDR1 SGHDT and CDR2 YYEEEE. Unmatched junction bases numbered 7, after V lost 4 bases and J lost 7 bases.

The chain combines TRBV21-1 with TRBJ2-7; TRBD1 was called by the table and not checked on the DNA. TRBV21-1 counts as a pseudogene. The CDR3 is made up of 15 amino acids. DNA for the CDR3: TGTGCCAGCAGCAACCCGGGACAGCCCTTGTACGAGCAGTACTTC. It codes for CASSNPGQPLYEQYF.

The CDR3 DNA follows: TGCAGCGTTGAAAGGTGGGCAGCTTATGGCTACACCTTC. Its protein is CSVERWAAYGYTF. V is TRBV29-1 and J is TRBJ1-2; no definite D call. This CDR3 has 13 residues. V was clipped by 2 bases and J by 5 bases, with 12 bases between them. Germline loops: CDR1 SQVTM, CDR2 ANQGSEA.

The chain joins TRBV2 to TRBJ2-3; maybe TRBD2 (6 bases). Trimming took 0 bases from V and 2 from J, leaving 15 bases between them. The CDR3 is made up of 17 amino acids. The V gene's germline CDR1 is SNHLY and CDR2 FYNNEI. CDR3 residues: CASSEAPAGLTTDTQYF. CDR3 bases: TGTGCCAGCAGTGAAGCGCCCGCGGGACTTACCACAGATACGCAGTATTTT.

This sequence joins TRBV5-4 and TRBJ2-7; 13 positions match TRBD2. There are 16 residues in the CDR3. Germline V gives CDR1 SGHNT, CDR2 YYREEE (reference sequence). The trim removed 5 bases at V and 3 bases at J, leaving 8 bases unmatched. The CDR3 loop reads CASRPSGTSGNYEQYF. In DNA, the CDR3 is TGTGCCAGCAGACCCTCCGGGACTAGCGGGAACTACGAGCAGTACTTC.

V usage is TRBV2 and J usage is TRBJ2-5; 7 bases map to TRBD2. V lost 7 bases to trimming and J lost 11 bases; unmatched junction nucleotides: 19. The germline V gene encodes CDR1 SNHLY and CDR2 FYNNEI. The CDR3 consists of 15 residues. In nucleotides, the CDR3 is TGTGCCAGCATAGGGAGGGGACTAACCCGCCGGGAGCAGTACTTC. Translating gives CASIGRGLTRREQYF.

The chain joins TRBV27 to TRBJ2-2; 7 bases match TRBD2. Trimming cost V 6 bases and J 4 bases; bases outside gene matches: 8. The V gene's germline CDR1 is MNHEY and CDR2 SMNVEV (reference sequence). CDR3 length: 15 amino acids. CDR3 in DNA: TGTGCCAGCAGGTCAAGCGGGGTGGGCACCGGGGAGCTGTTTTTT. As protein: CASRSSGVGTGELFF.

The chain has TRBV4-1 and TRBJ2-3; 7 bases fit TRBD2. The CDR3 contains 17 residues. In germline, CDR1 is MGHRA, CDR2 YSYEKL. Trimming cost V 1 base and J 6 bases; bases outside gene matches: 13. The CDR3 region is CASSQGKGRGRGDTQYF. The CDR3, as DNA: TGCGCCAGCAGCCAAGGGAAGGGGCGTGGGAGGGGCGATACGCAGTATTTT.

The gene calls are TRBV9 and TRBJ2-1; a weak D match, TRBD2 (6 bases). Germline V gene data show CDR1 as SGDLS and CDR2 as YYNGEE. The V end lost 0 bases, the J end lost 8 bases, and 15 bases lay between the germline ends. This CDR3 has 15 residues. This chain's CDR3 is CASSVDSGTRDEQFF. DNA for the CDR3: TGTGCCAGCAGCGTAGATAGCGGTACCCGAGATGAGCAGTTCTTC.

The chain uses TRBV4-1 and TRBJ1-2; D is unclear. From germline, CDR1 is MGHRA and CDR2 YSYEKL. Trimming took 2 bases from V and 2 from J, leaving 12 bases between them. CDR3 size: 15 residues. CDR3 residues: CASSQSKTENYGYTF. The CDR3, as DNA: TGCGCCAGCAGCCAATCAAAGACGGAGAACTATGGCTACACCTTC.

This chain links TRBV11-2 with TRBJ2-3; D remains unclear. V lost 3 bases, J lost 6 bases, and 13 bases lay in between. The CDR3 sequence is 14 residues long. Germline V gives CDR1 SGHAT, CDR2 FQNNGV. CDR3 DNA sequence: TGTGCCAGCAGCTTCGGAGCAGCCCCCGATACGCAGTATTTT. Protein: CASSFGAAPDTQYF.

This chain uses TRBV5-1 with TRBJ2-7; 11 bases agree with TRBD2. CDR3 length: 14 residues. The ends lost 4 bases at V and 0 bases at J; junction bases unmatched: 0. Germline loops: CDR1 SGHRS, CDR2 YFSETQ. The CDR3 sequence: CASSGLAGSYEQYF. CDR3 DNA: TGCGCCAGCAGCGGACTAGCGGGCTCCTACGAGCAGTACTTC.

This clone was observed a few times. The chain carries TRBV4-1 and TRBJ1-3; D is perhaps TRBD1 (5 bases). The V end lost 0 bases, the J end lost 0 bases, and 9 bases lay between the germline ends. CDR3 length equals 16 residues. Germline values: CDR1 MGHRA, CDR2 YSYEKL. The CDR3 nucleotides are TGCGCCAGCAGCCAAGAGACAGATTGCTCTGGAAACACCATATATTTT. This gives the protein CASSQETDCSGNTIYF.

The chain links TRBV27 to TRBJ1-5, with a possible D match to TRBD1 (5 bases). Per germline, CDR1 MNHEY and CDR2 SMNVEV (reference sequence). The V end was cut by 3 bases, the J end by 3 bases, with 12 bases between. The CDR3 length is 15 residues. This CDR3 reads CASSFGRGFNQPQHF. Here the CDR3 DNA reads TGTGCCAGCAGTTTCGGGAGGGGCTTCAATCAGCCCCAGCATTTT.

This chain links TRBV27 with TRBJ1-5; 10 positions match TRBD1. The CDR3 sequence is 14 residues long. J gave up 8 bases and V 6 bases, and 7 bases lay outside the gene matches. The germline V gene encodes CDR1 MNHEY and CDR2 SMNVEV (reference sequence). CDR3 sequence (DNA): TGTGCCAGCAGACTGGGACAGGGGCAAGAGCCCCAGCATTTT. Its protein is CASRLGQGQEPQHF.

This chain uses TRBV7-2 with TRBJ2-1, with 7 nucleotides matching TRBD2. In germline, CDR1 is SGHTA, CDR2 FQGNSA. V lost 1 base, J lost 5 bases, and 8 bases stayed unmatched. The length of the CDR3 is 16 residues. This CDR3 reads CASSLGLWGLNNEQFF. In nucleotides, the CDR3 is TGTGCCAGCAGCTTAGGGCTGTGGGGACTAAACAATGAGCAGTTCTTC. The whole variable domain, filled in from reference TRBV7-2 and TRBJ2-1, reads GAGVSQSPSNKVTEKGKDVELRCDPISGHTALYWYRQSLGQGLEFLIYFQGNSAPDKSGLPSDRFSAERTGGSVSTLTIQRTQQEDSAVYLCASSLGLWGLNNEQFFGPGTRLTVL.

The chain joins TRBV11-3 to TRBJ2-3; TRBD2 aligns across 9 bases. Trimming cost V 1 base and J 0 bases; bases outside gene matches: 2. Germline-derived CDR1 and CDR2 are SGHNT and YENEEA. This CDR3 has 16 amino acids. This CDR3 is CASSLGREGSTDTQYF. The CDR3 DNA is TGTGCCAGCAGCTTAGGGCGGGAGGGCAGCACAGATACGCAGTATTTT.

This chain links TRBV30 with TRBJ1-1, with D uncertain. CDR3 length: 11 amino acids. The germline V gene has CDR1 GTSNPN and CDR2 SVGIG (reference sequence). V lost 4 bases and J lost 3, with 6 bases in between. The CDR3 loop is CAWTRDTEAFF. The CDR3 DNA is TGTGCCTGGACTCGGGACACTGAAGCTTTCTTT. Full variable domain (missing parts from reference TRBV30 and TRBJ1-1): SQTIHQWPATLVQPVGSPLSLECTVEGTSNPNLYWYRQAAGRGLQLLFYSVGIGQISSEVPQNLSASRPQDRQFILSSKKLLLSDSGFYLCAWTRDTEAFFGQGTRLTVV.

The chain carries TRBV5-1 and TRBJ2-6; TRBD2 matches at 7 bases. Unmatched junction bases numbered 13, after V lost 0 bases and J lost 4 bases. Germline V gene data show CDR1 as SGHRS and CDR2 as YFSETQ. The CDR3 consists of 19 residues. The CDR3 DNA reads TGCGCCAGCAGCTTGGGTCCGGGGAGGGTTTCGGGCGGGGCCAACGTCCTGACTTTC. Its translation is CASSLGPGRVSGGANVLTF.

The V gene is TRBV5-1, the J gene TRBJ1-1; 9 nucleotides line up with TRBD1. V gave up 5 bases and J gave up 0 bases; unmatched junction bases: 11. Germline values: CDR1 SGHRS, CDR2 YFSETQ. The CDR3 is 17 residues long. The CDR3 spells CASRPTGGEILNTEAFF. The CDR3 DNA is TGCGCCAGCAGACCAACAGGGGGCGAGATCTTGAACACTGAAGCTTTCTTT.

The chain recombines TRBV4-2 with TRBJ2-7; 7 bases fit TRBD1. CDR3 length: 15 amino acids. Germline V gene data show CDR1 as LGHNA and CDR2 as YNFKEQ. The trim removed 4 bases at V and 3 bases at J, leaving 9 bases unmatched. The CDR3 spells CASSPTIGGFYEQYF. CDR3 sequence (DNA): TGTGCCAGCAGCCCCACCATAGGGGGCTTCTACGAGCAGTACTTC.

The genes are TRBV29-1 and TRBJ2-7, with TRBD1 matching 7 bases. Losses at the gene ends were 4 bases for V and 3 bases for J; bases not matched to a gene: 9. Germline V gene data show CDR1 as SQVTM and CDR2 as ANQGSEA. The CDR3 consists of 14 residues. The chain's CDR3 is CSVGRPGQHYEQYF. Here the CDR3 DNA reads TGCAGCGTTGGAAGACCGGGACAGCACTACGAGCAGTACTTC.

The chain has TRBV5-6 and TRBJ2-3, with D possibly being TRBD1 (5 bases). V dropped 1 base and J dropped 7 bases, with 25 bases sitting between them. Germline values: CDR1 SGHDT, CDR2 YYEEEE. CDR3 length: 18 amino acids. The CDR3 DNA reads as TGTGCCAGCAGCTTGCGCCCGATGGTGACAGTAACCCCGCATACGCAGTATTTT. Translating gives CASSLRPMVTVTPHTQYF. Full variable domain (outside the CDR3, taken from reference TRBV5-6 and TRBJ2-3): DAGVTQSPTHLIKTRGQQVTLRCSPKSGHDTVSWYQQALGQGPQFIFQYYEEEERQRGNFPDRFSGHQFPNYSSELNVNALLLGDSALYLCASSLRPMVTVTPHTQYFGPGTRLTVL.

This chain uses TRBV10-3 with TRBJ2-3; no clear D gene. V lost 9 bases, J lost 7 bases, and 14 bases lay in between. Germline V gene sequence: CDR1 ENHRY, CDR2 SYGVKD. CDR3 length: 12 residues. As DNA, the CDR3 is TGTGCCATTAGAGAGTCGAGGAATACGCAGTATTTT. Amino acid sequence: CAIRESRNTQYF.

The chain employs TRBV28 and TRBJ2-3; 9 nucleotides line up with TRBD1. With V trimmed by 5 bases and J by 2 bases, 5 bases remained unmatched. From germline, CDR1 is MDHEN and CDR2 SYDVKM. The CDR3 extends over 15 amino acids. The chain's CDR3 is CASSPTGGPTDTQYF. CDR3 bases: TGTGCCAGCAGTCCAACAGGGGGCCCCACAGATACGCAGTATTTT.

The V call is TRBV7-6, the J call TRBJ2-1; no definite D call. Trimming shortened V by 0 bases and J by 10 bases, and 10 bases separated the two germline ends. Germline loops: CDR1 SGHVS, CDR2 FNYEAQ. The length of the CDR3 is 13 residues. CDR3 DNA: TGTGCCAGCAGCTTAGCCCCGTTGAGAGAGCAGTTCTTC. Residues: CASSLAPLREQFF. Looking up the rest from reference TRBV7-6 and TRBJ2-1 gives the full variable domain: GAGVSQSPRYKVTKRGQDVALRCDPISGHVSLYWYRQALGQGPEFLTYFNYEAQQDKSGLPNDRFSAERPEGSISTLTIQRTEQRDSAMYRCASSLAPLREQFFGPGTRLTVL.

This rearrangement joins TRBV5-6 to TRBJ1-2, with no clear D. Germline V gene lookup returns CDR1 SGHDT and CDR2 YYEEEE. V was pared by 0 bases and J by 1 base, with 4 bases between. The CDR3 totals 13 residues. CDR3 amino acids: CASSLDSNYGYTF. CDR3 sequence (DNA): TGTGCCAGCAGCTTGGACAGTAACTATGGCTACACCTTC. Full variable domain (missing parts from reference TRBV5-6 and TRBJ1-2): DAGVTQSPTHLIKTRGQQVTLRCSPKSGHDTVSWYQQALGQGPQFIFQYYEEEERQRGNFPDRFSGHQFPNYSSELNVNALLLGDSALYLCASSLDSNYGYTFGSGTRLTVV.

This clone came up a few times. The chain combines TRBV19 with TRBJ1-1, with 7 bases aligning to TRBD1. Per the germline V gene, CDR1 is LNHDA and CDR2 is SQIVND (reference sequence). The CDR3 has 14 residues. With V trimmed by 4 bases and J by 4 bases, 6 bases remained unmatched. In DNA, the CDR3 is TGTGCCAGTAGTACCCCGAGGGGGCCCACTGAAGCTTTCTTT. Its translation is CASSTPRGPTEAFF.

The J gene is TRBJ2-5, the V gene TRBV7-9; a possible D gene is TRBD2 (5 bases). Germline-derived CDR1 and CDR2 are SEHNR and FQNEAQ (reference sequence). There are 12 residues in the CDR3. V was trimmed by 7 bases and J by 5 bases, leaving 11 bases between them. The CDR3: CASTRGSETQYF. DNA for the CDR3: TGTGCCAGCACCCGGGGTTCGGAGACCCAGTACTTC.

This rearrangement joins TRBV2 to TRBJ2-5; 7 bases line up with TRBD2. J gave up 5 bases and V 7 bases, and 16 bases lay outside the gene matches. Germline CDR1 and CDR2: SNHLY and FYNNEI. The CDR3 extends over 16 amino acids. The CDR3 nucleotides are TGTGCCAGCACCCGAGGGTATGGGCGGGAGTTGGAGACCCAGTACTTC. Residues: CASTRGYGRELETQYF.